This entry lists 13 T cell receptor beta chains sequenced from one sample in a study of patients and donors after allogeneic stem cell transplantation. TCRdb fed the RT-PCR reads into MiXCR, producing one record per CDR3 protein. Among a few hundred thousand distinct CDR3 sequences listed, around two fifths were seen once. The sequencing input was blood, either unsorted or a sorted T cell fraction (not recorded which). The receptors shown here come from a human donor who was either an allogeneic HSCT recipient or a stem cell or donor lymphocyte infusion donor (not recorded which). It is not recorded whose cells these are; they may come from a transplant donor.

The chain joins TRBV7-8 to TRBJ1-3; TRBD1 matches at 11 bases. Germline-derived CDR1 and CDR2 are SGHVS and FQNEAQ. The V segment lost 5 bases and the J segment 8 bases; nucleotides outside the gene matches: 5. The CDR3 consists of 14 residues. CDR3 amino acids: CASSPGTGGDTIYF. As DNA, the CDR3 is TGTGCCAGCAGCCCCGGGACAGGGGGTGACACCATATATTTT.

This rearrangement joins TRBV5-1 to TRBJ2-6, with D possibly matching TRBD1 (7 bases). The CDR3 loop spans 18 amino acids. From germline, CDR1 is SGHRS and CDR2 YFSETQ. Trimming cost V 0 bases and J 2 bases, with 15 bases left between them. The CDR3 DNA follows: TGCGCCAGCAGCTTGGACGCAGGGGGGAGCCCTGGGGCCAACGTCCTGACTTTC. Translating gives CASSLDAGGSPGANVLTF.

V usage is TRBV3-1 and J usage is TRBJ1-5; TRBD1 matches at 7 bases. The V gene end was trimmed by 1 base and the J gene end by 6 bases; junction bases not matched to a gene: 3. The CDR3 length is 14 residues. CDR1 and CDR2 (germline): LGHDT, YNNKEL (reference sequence). The CDR3 protein is CASSQVSGGQPQHF. DNA of the CDR3: TGTGCCAGCAGCCAAGTCTCAGGGGGTCAGCCCCAGCATTTT.

This chain uses TRBV28 with TRBJ2-5; 9 bases line up with TRBD1. Trimming cost V 2 bases and J 4 bases; bases outside gene matches: 8. This CDR3 is 16 amino acids long. In germline, CDR1 is MDHEN, CDR2 SYDVKM. As DNA, the CDR3 is TGTGCCAGCAGTTTAGTCGGACAGGGGTTGGCAGAGACCCAGTACTTC. Protein product: CASSLVGQGLAETQYF.

This clonotype was detected only a few times. This chain joins TRBV5-5 and TRBJ2-1; D is possibly TRBD1 (7 bases). V was shortened by 2 bases and J by 0 bases, with 12 bases between the two germline ends. Germline CDR1 reads SGHKS; CDR2 reads YYEKEE (reference sequence). CDR3 length equals 16 residues. DNA of the CDR3: TGTGCCAGCAGCTTAGGCGGGGACAGCTCCTACAATGAGCAGTTCTTC. It yields the protein CASSLGGDSSYNEQFF.

This clonotype came up a few times. This sequence joins TRBV5-1 and TRBJ2-2; the D gene is possibly TRBD1 (6 bases). V was pared by 0 bases and J by 7 bases, with 10 bases between. The CDR3 contains 14 residues. Germline CDR1 SGHRS, CDR2 YFSETQ. The CDR3 DNA reads TGCGCCAGCAGCTTGGACAGGGAAGGCGGGGAGCTGTTTTTT. Translating gives CASSLDREGGELFF. The variable domain in full, with the rest retrieved from reference TRBV5-1 and TRBJ2-2, is KAGVTQTPRYLIKTRGQQVTLSCSPISGHRSVSWYQQTPGQGLQFLFEYFSETQRNKGNFPGRFSGRQFSNSRSEMNVSTLELGDSALYLCASSLDREGGELFFGEGSRLTVL.

This clonotype turned up a few times. J is TRBJ1-1 and V is TRBV7-9; unclear D gene. The CDR3 runs 15 residues. Germline loops: CDR1 SEHNR, CDR2 FQNEAQ (reference sequence). Trimming stripped 4 bases from V and 4 bases from J, with 16 bases between. This CDR3 is CASSSREGGATEAFF. CDR3 sequence (DNA): TGTGCCAGCAGCTCAAGAGAGGGAGGCGCCACTGAAGCTTTCTTT.

This clonotype was observed many times. V usage is TRBV7-9 and J usage is TRBJ1-2, with 7 positions matching TRBD1. The CDR3 covers 15 residues. V lost 5 bases, J lost 2 bases, and 8 bases stayed unmatched. In germline, CDR1 is SEHNR, CDR2 FQNEAQ (reference sequence). DNA for the CDR3: TGTGCCAGCAGCGTCGGGACAGTACAGAACTATGGCTACACCTTC. Residues: CASSVGTVQNYGYTF.

The chain employs TRBV12-3 or TRBV12-4 and TRBJ1-1; no firm D call. This CDR3 is built from 12 residues. V lost 7 bases to trimming and J lost 4 bases, with 10 bases between them. In nucleotides, the CDR3 is TGTGCCAGCAACTCCCGAGGCACTGAAGCTTTCTTT. This encodes CASNSRGTEAFF.

This chain connects TRBV6-5 to TRBJ2-7; no clear D gene. CDR1 MNHEY and CDR2 SVGAGI come from the germline V gene. This CDR3 region has 15 residues. V gave up 2 bases and J gave up 0 bases, with 11 bases separating them. This CDR3 reads CASSYGRRNSYEQYF. CDR3 coding DNA: TGTGCCAGCAGTTACGGCAGGAGAAACTCCTACGAGCAGTACTTC.

This sequence joins TRBV12-3 or TRBV12-4 and TRBJ2-7; D possibly uses TRBD1 or TRBD2 (6 bases each). The CDR3 runs 15 residues. The ends were cut back, 1 base at V and 3 bases at J, with 13 bases in the middle. The CDR3 sequence is CASSLGTGRFYEQYF. The CDR3 DNA reads as TGTGCCAGCAGTTTAGGTACAGGGAGGTTCTACGAGCAGTACTTC.

This clonotype came up a few times. The CDR3 DNA reads TGTGCCAGCAGTGGGACAGGGGACACTGAAGCTTTCTTT. Its translation: CASSGTGDTEAFF. V gene TRBV12-3 or TRBV12-4 combines with J gene TRBJ1-1; 10 bases agree with TRBD1. This CDR3 contains 13 residues. V lost 5 bases to trimming and J lost 3 bases; unmatched junction nucleotides: 0.

The genes are TRBV20-1 and TRBJ1-1; D possibly corresponds to TRBD1 (6 bases). The CDR3 runs 14 residues. Per the germline V gene, CDR1 is DFQATT and CDR2 is SNEGSKA (reference sequence). The germline V and J ends were trimmed by 1 base and 5 bases, with 14 bases remaining between them. This chain's CDR3 is CSARGGAGLTEAFF. CDR3 nucleotides: TGCAGTGCTAGAGGGGGGGCAGGTTTAACTGAAGCTTTCTTT.